The TCR beta chain under discussion was sequenced for a study of T cell responses to AZD1222 COVID-19 vaccine (dated by TCRdb to about 2021). Study-wide context: A total of 233 trial participants underwent TCR sequencing, of whom 200 to 220 had received two doses of AZD1222 and some 25 had received two doses of the MenACWY control vaccine. Enrollment into the trials was organized by age into subgroups of 18-55, 56-69 and 70-plus years, and those subgroups contained around 150, 28 and 57 TCR-sequenced participants, respectively. Overall study outcomes, separate from this receptor: Only five or six AZD1222 recipients were SARS-CoV-2 seropositive at baseline, limiting conclusions about previously exposed vaccinees. After two AZD1222 doses, spike-specific TCR breadth and depth were significantly higher than at day 0 and than in MenACWY recipients. Because no day 14 peak-response samples were available, the repertoires could be characterized only after the peak T cell response. Participants were mostly white British and included more females than males, and it was suggested by the authors that clonal diversity may have been underestimated. Vaccine-associated CD4 TCRs spanned the whole spike protein, with dominant responses in regions 160-218 and 743-854. In the small 56-69-year group, the increase in depth fell short of significance, most likely because of low power. Nearly half of unique spike-specific TCRs reportedly recognized epitopes outside regions mutated in the B.1.351 and B.1.1.7 variants.

What the time point label conveys for this sample: about 28 days (+/-7) after the second vaccine dose. AZD1222 recipients with second doses at about 4 weeks or about 12 weeks were pooled, because spike-specific TCR depth and breadth did not differ between schedules. Vaccinee samples were obtained from the UK trials COV001 and COV002, which included a single-blind randomized controlled phase 2/3 trial of AZD1222 (ChAdOx1 nCoV-19) in healthy adults. For TCRbeta chain sequencing, PBMC samples from trial participants were taken at day 0 and at day 28 after the second dose. The CDR3 regions of human TCRbeta chains were analyzed by immunosequencing. The published analysis was carried out like this. Repertoire TCRs were matched against a reference library of SARS-CoV-2-specific TCRs generated with the MIRA antigen-specificity platform. Breadth was defined as the fraction of unique TCRs that were SARS-CoV-2-associated. Depth was defined as the fraction of total T cells that were SARS-CoV-2-associated. Using the MIRA data, each spike-specific TCR was assigned both to the spike region to which the TCR was reactive and to a CD4 or CD8 class. Log10-transformed breadth and depth values were compared by one-way ANOVA with Sidak's multiple comparisons tests. Sourced from immuneACCESS, this table was stored by TCRdb with only in-frame sequences that have V and J called. A share of the clones is absent; for the studies checked, an unresolved V gene accounts for under half, and the remainder has no known explanation. The DNA gave D and trimming, while V, J and clone size come from that table. The sample table shows under 150,000 clones, and about 87% are seen once. The ten largest clones take up about 6.5% of the sample.

The CDR3, cysteine through phenylalanine, is 15 amino acids long. Only the CDR3 DNA is retained, 45 bases long and in frame from the first base. V trim: 5 bases; J trim: 7 bases; unmatched bases: 6. As encoded in the germline V gene (reference sequence), CDR1 is LNHNV while CDR2 is YYDKDF. With respect to this clone: The antigen it binds to is not known. No clone much larger than this one lies a single base away; base qualities are absent.

This TCR was recovered from an adult who received the AZD1222 COVID-19 vaccine. The starting material was peripheral blood, obtained 28 days after the second AZD1222 dose. The V gene is TRBV15 and the J gene is TRBJ1-6; TRBD1 matches 9 bases in the middle. The CDR3 loop reads CATSDRDRVNSPLHF. The DNA sequence follows: TGTGCCACCAGCGACCGGGACAGGGTCAATTCACCCCTCCACTTT.